What follows are 15 T cell receptor beta chains derived from one specimen sequenced in a study of OX40 agonist ivuxolimab in advanced cancers. Sequencing used immunoSEQ multiplex PCR; TCRdb keeps in-frame clones, though not all of them. The repertoire includes 57,000 or so clones, 86% of them detected once, and around 2.7% sits in the top ten. The sample consisted of CD4+ or CD8+ T cells sorted from blood, taken in a trial of the OX40 agonist ivuxolimab. The origin of the receptors is an adult with an advanced solid tumor such as melanoma, head and neck, liver or kidney cancer.

The chain combines TRBV11-2 with TRBJ2-7; TRBD1 agrees at 8 bases. This CDR3 is built from 14 residues. J was trimmed by 1 base and V by 3 bases; bases with no gene match: 2. The V gene's germline CDR1 is SGHAT and CDR2 FQNNGV. The CDR3, as DNA: TGTGCCAGCAGCTTCGGACAGGGATCCTACGAGCAGTACTTC. It encodes CASSFGQGSYEQYF.

The CDR3 sequence: CASSQPGGGRTDTQYF. As DNA, the CDR3 is TGTGCCAGCAGCCAACCGGGCGGGGGTCGCACAGATACGCAGTATTTT. The chain employs TRBV7-9 and TRBJ2-3; 7 positions match TRBD2. V shed 5 bases and J 1 base; nucleotides not matched to a gene: 9. Germline lookup yields CDR1 SEHNR and CDR2 FQNEAQ (reference sequence). The CDR3 spans 16 residues.

V usage is TRBV6-5 and J usage is TRBJ1-6; no firm D call. This CDR3 is 13 amino acids long. Looked up from germline, CDR1 is MNHEY and CDR2 is SVGAGI. With 6 bases removed from V and 8 bases from J, the gap between germline ends came to 11 bases. In DNA form, the CDR3 reads TGTGCCAGCAGCCTCGGCAGGTATTCACCCCTCCACTTT. It yields the protein CASSLGRYSPLHF.

In its sample, this clone was seen a few times. The chain is built from TRBV5-1 and TRBJ2-2; 12 nucleotides match TRBD2. CDR3 length equals 17 residues. The V segment lost 3 bases and the J segment 5 bases; nucleotides outside the gene matches: 8. CDR1 is SGHRS, CDR2 YFSETQ, per germline. CDR3 nucleotide sequence: TGCGCCAGCAGCTCACCTAGCGGGGGGGCCCGGACCGGGGAGCTGTTTTTT. Amino acid sequence: CASSSPSGGARTGELFF.

The chain is built from TRBV10-1 and TRBJ2-6; D is unresolved. The CDR3 is made up of 18 amino acids. The V gene lost 2 bases and the J gene lost 0 bases, with 14 bases spanning the gap. The germline CDR1 and CDR2 sequences are WNHNN and SYGVQD (reference sequence). CDR3 protein: CASSEAASSPSGANVLTF. The DNA for the CDR3 is TGCGCCAGCAGTGAGGCGGCCAGTTCCCCCTCTGGGGCCAACGTCCTGACTTTC.

The genes are TRBV5-1 and TRBJ1-1, with D possibly being TRBD1 (5 bases). V lost 6 bases and J lost 1, with 19 bases in between. CDR3 length equals 16 residues. CDR1 and CDR2 from the germline V gene are SGHRS and YFSETQ. CDR3 nucleotides: TGCGCCAGCAAGCAAAACCTCGACAGATGGAACACTGAAGCTTTCTTT. It yields the protein CASKQNLDRWNTEAFF.

The J gene is TRBJ2-3, the V gene TRBV7-8; 12 bases line up with TRBD2. This CDR3 has 16 residues. The germline V gene encodes CDR1 SGHVS and CDR2 FQNEAQ. With 2 bases clipped from V and 9 bases from J, the junction kept 9 bases outside the gene matches. DNA for the CDR3: TGTGCCAGCAGCTTATACAGGCTAGCGGGGGGGCGGACGCAGTATTTT. This sequence encodes CASSLYRLAGGRTQYF.

The genes are TRBV11-3 and TRBJ2-5; D may be TRBD2 (6 bases). V gave up 1 base and J gave up 4 bases, with 13 bases separating them. Germline loops: CDR1 SGHNT, CDR2 YENEEA. This CDR3 has 15 amino acids. In DNA, the CDR3 is TGTGCCAGCAGCTTAGGGTTAAAGGGAGGAGAGACCCAGTACTTC. Translating gives CASSLGLKGGETQYF.

The chain combines TRBV25-1 with TRBJ1-2; D unresolved. The CDR3 consists of 15 residues. The germline V and J ends were trimmed by 2 bases and 3 bases, with 13 bases remaining between them. The germline gives CDR1 MGHDK, CDR2 SYGVNS. The CDR3 DNA sequence: TGTGCCAGCAGTGAACAGGTGGGATGGGACTATGGCTACACCTTC. As protein: CASSEQVGWDYGYTF.

This sequence joins TRBV20-1 and TRBJ1-2; D is uncertain. CDR1 is DFQATT and CDR2 is SNEGSKA in the germline V gene (reference sequence). V lost 5 bases and J 7 bases, leaving 11 bases between the germline ends. The CDR3 is 11 residues long. CDR3 sequence reads: CSASDFGGYTF. DNA for the CDR3: TGCAGTGCTTCCGACTTCGGTGGCTACACCTTC.

The chain has TRBV6-6 and TRBJ1-1; D ambiguous. CDR3 length: 15 amino acids. Per germline, CDR1 MNHNY and CDR2 SVGAGI (reference sequence). V was shortened by 0 bases and J by 2 bases, with 10 bases between the two germline ends. The CDR3 nucleotides are TGTGCCAGCAGTTACTCCGCACCCGGTAACACTGAAGCTTTCTTT. Translated, it gives CASSYSAPGNTEAFF.

The chain has TRBV6-4 and TRBJ2-2; D unclear. The CDR3 is 14 residues long. V lost 9 bases to trimming and J lost 6 bases, with 17 bases between them. Germline V CDR1 and CDR2: MRHNA, SNTAGT. The CDR3 reads CASKDEEDSGELFF. CDR3 in DNA: TGTGCCAGTAAGGACGAGGAAGATTCCGGGGAGCTGTTTTTT.

V gene TRBV28 combines with J gene TRBJ1-4, with D unresolved. The germline V and J ends were trimmed by 5 bases and 4 bases, with 14 bases remaining between them. Per the germline V gene, CDR1 is MDHEN and CDR2 is SYDVKM. The CDR3 has 15 amino acids. The CDR3, as DNA: TGTGCCAGCAGTCAATATCCCGGGGATAATGAAAAACTGTTTTTT. Translation gives CASSQYPGDNEKLFF. Full variable domain (rest looked up from reference TRBV28 and TRBJ1-4): DVKVTQSSRYLVKRTGEKVFLECVQDMDHENMFWYRQDPGLGLRLIYFSYDVKMKEKGDIPEGYSVSREKKERFSLILESASTNQTSMYLCASSQYPGDNEKLFFGSGTQLSVL.

V is TRBV6-5 and J is TRBJ2-3; D could derive from TRBD1 or TRBD2 (5 bases each). V lost 0 bases, J lost 6 bases, and 13 bases lay in between. CDR1 MNHEY and CDR2 SVGAGI come from the germline V gene. The CDR3 totals 15 residues. The CDR3 reads CASSYSTRGRDTQYF. The CDR3 DNA follows: TGTGCCAGCAGTTACTCGACCCGGGGCCGGGATACGCAGTATTTT.

Note on this clone: Other DNA sequences of this sample code for an identical CDR3. V gene TRBV19 combines with J gene TRBJ2-5; the D call may be TRBD1 or TRBD2 (5 bases each). The germline V and J ends were trimmed by 1 base and 4 bases, with 7 bases remaining between them. This CDR3 has 13 residues. Germline values: CDR1 LNHDA, CDR2 SQIVND (reference sequence). The CDR3, as DNA: TGTGCCAGTAGTATAGGTGGGGGAGAGACCCAGTACTTC. It yields the protein CASSIGGGETQYF.